This paragraph reports one TCR beta chain. This sample is drawn from a study of blood T cell repertoires in COVID-19. Study overall: Both acute and convalescent COVID-19 samples were obtained from the United States, Italy and Spain. From T cells, B-cell-depleted T cells, or PBMCs came the material, which was cDNA or gDNA.

Per the authors' pipeline: Using reference gene primer amplification, nucleated cell counts were estimated. Profiling relied on immunoSEQ multiplex PCR, and the TCRdb table lists in-frame clones only, not all of them. Clone size and the V and J calls come from that table; the DNA yielded D and trimming. Of 160,000 or so clones listed, roughly 90% were seen once; the top ten hold approximately 3%. The CDR3 length is 13 residues. V dropped 0 bases and J dropped 9 bases, with 9 bases sitting between them. CDR1 is SGHRS and CDR2 is YFSETQ in the germline V gene. This chain joins TRBV5-1 and TRBJ2-2, with D perhaps TRBD2 (5 bases). This sequence was found in a man aged 60 to 75 with acute or convalescent COVID-19. The sequenced material came from peripheral blood. In DNA form, the CDR3 reads TGCGCCAGCAGCTTGGCTGCGGGTTGGGAGCTGTTTTTT. Translating it yields CASSLAAGWELFF.